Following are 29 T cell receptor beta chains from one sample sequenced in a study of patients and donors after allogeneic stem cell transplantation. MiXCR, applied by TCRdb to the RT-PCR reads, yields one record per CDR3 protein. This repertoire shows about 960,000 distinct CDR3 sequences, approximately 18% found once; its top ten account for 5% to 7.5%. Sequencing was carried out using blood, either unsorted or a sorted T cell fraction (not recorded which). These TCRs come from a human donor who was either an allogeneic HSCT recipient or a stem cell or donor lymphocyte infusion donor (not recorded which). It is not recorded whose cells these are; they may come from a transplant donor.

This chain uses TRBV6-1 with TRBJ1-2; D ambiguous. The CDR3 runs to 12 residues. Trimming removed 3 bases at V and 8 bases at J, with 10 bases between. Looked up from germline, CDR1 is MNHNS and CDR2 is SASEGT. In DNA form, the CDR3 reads TGTGCCAGCAGTGATCCCCGGCGGGGCTACACCTTC. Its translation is CASSDPRRGYTF.

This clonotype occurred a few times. The CDR3: CASSLEFPGGVGYTF. For the CDR3, the DNA is TGTGCCAGCAGCTTAGAGTTTCCAGGGGGCGTAGGCTACACCTTC. The rearrangement joins TRBV7-2 to TRBJ1-2; 8 bases align to TRBD1. The germline gives CDR1 SGHTA, CDR2 FQGNSA. Trimming took 1 base from V and 8 from J; bases not matched to a gene: 9. This CDR3 is built from 15 residues.

The CDR3 DNA sequence: TGCGCCAGCAGCCAACCCTTGGGAACTAGCGGGGCTTACGAGCAGTACTTC. Its protein is CASSQPLGTSGAYEQYF. The V and J genes are TRBV4-3 and TRBJ2-7, with TRBD2 matching over 10 bases. Per germline, CDR1 LGHNA and CDR2 YSLEER. This CDR3 has 17 residues. With 2 bases clipped from V and 4 bases from J, the junction kept 11 bases outside the gene matches.

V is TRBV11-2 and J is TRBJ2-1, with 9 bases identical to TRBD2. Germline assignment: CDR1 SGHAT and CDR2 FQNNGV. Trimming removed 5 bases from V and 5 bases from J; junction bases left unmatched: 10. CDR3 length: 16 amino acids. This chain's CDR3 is CASSRGGGTSNNEQFF. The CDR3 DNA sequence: TGTGCCAGCAGCCGAGGGGGCGGGACTAGCAACAATGAGCAGTTCTTC.

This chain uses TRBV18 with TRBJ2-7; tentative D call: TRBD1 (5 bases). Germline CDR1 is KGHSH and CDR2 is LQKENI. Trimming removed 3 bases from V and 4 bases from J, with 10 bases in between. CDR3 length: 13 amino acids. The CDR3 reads CASSPSAGYEQYF. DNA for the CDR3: TGTGCCAGCTCACCGTCGGCAGGGTACGAGCAGTACTTC.

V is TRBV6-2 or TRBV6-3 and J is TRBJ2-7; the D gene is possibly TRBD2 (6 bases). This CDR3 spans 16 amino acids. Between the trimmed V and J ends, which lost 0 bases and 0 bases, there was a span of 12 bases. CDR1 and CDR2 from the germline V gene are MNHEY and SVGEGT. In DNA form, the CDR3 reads TGTGCCAGCAGTTACTCGGTTAGCGGCGACTCCTACGAGCAGTACTTC. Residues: CASSYSVSGDSYEQYF.

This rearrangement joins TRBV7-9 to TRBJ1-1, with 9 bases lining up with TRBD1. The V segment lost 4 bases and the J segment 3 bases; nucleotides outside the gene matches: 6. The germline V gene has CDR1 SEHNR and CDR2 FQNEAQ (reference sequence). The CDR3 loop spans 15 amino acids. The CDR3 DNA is TGTGCCAGCAGCTCCCTCCGGGACAGGGACACTGAAGCTTTCTTT. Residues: CASSSLRDRDTEAFF.

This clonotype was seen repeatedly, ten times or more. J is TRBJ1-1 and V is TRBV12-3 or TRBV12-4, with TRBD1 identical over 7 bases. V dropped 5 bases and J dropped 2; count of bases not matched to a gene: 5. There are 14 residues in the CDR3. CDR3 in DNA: TGTGCCAGCAGTGGGCGAGGGGGCAACACTGAAGCTTTCTTT. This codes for CASSGRGGNTEAFF.

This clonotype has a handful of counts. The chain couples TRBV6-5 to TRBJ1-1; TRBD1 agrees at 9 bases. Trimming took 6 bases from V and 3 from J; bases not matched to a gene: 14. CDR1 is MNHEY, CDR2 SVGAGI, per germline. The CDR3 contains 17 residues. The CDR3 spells CASRYLGGQGTDTEAFF. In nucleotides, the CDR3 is TGTGCCAGCAGATACCTAGGGGGACAGGGTACTGACACTGAAGCTTTCTTT.

The CDR3 sequence: CASSPTWGQGRNSPLHF. The CDR3 DNA reads TGTGCCAGCAGTCCGACATGGGGACAGGGGAGAAATTCACCCCTCCACTTT. This chain links TRBV4-2 with TRBJ1-6; 10 nucleotides line up with TRBD1. The junction had 12 bases not matched to a gene; V was cut back by 6 bases and J by 7 bases. The CDR3 totals 17 residues. Germline CDR1 reads LGHNA; CDR2 reads YNFKEQ.

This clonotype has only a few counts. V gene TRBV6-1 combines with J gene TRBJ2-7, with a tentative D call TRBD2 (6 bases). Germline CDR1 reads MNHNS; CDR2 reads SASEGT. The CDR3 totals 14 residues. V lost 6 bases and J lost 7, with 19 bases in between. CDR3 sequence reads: CASSPQRVGVEQYF. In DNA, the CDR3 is TGTGCCAGCAGCCCCCAGCGGGTTGGGGTGGAGCAGTACTTC.

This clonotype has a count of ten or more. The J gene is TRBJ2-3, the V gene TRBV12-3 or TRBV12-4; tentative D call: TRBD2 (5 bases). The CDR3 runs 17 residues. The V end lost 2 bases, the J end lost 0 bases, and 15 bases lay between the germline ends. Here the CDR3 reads CASSLSLWSGSTDTQYF. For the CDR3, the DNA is TGTGCCAGCAGTTTATCCCTCTGGTCGGGGAGCACAGATACGCAGTATTTT.

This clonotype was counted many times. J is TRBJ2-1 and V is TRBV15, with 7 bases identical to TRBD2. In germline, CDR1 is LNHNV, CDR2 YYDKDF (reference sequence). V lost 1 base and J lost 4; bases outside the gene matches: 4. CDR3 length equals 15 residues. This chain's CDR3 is CATSRGGGSYNEQFF. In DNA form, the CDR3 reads TGTGCCACCAGCAGAGGGGGGGGGTCTTACAATGAGCAGTTCTTC.

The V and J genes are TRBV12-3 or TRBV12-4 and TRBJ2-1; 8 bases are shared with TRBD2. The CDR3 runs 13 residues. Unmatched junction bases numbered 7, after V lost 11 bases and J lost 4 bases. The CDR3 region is CAASGGSYNEQFF. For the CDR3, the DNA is TGTGCCGCAAGCGGGGGTTCTTACAATGAGCAGTTCTTC.

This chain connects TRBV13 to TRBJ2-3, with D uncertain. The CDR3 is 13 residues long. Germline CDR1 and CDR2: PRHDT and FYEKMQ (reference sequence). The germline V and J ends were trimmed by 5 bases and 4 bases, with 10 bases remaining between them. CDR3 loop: CASSQGSPDTQYF. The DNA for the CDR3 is TGTGCCAGCAGCCAAGGCAGCCCAGATACGCAGTATTTT.

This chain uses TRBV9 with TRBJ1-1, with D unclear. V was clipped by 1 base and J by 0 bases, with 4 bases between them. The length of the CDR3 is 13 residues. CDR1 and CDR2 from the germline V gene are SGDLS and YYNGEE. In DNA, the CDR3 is TGTGCCAGCAGCGTAACCATGAACACTGAAGCTTTCTTT. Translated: CASSVTMNTEAFF.

CDR3 nucleotides: TGTGCCTGGGCAGGGGGGACTGAAGCTTTCTTT. It encodes CAWAGGTEAFF. The chain joins TRBV30 to TRBJ1-1; 7 bases are a match to TRBD1. The V gene end was trimmed by 5 bases and the J gene end by 5 bases; junction bases not matched to a gene: 2. The CDR3 is made up of 11 amino acids. Germline CDR1 reads GTSNPN; CDR2 reads SVGIG (reference sequence).

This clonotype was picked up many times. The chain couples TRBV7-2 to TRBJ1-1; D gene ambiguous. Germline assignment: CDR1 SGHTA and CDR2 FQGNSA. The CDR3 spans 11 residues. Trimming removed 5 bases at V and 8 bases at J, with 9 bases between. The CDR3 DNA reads TGTGCCAGCAGCAGGGTGACGGAAGCTTTCTTT. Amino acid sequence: CASSRVTEAFF.

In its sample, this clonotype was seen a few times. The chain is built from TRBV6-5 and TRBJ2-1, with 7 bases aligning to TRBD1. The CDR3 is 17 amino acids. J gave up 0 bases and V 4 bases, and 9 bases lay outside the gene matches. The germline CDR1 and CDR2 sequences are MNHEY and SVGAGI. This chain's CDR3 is CASSFRDSHLSYNEQFF. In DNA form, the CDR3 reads TGTGCCAGCAGTTTCAGGGACAGCCACCTCTCCTACAATGAGCAGTTCTTC.

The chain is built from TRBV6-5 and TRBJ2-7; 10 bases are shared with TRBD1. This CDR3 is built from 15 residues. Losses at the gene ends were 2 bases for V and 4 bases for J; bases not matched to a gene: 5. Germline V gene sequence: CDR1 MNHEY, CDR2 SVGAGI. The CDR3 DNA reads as TGTGCCAGCAGTTACACCCGGACAGGGGGGTACGAGCAGTACTTC. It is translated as CASSYTRTGGYEQYF.

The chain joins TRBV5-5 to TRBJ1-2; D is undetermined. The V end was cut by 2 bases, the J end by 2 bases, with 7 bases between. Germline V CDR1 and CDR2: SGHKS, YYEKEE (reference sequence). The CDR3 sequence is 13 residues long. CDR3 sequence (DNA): TGTGCCAGCAGCTTTAAGGCAAACTATGGCTACACCTTC. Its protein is CASSFKANYGYTF.

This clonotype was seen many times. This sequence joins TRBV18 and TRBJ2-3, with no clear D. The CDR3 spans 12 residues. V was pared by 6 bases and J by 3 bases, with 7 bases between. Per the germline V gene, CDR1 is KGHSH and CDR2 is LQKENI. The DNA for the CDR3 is TGTGCCAGCTCCACCGAGACAGATACGCAGTATTTT. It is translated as CASSTETDTQYF.

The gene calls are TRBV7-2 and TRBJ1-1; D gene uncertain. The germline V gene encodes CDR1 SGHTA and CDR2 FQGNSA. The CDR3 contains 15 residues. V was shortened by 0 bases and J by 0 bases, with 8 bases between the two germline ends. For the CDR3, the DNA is TGTGCCAGCAGCTTAGCGGGGATCATGAACACTGAAGCTTTCTTT. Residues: CASSLAGIMNTEAFF.

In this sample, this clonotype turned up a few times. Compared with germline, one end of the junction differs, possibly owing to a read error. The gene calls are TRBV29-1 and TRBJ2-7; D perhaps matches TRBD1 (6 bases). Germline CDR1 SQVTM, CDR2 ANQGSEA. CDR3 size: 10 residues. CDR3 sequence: CSVNRESCSF. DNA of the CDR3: TGCAGCGTCAACAGGGAATCCTGCTCGTTC.

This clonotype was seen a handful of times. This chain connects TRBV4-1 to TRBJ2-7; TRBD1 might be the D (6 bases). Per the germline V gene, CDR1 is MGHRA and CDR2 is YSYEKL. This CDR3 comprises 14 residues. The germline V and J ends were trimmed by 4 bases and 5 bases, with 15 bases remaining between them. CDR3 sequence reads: CASSLTGLGNEQYF. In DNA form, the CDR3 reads TGCGCCAGCAGCCTTACAGGGTTGGGGAACGAGCAGTACTTC.

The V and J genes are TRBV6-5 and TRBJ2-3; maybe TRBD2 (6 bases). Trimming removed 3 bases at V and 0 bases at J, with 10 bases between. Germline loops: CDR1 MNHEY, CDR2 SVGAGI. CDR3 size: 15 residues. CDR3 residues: CASSYLGTSTDTQYF. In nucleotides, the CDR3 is TGTGCCAGCAGTTATCTAGGGACTAGCACAGATACGCAGTATTTT.

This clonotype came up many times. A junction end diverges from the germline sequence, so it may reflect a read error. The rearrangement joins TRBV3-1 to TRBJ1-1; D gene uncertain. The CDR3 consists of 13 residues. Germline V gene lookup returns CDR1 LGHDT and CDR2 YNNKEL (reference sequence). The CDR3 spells CASSQSVNTEAFF. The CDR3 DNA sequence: TGCGCCAGCAGCCAGTCGGTGAACACTGAAGCTTTCTTT.

For the CDR3, the DNA is TGTGCCAGCAGTTTAGGCAGGGGGACCTATGGCTACACCTTC. Translated: CASSLGRGTYGYTF. This chain joins TRBV12-3 or TRBV12-4 and TRBJ1-2; 7 bases align to TRBD1. The CDR3 covers 14 residues. The ends lost 1 base at V and 4 bases at J; junction bases unmatched: 3.

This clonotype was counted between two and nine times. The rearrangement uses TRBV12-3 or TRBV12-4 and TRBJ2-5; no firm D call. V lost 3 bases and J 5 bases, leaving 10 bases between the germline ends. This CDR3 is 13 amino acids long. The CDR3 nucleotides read TGTGCCAGCAGTTTCCTGGTTATGGAGACCCAGTACTTC. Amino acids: CASSFLVMETQYF.